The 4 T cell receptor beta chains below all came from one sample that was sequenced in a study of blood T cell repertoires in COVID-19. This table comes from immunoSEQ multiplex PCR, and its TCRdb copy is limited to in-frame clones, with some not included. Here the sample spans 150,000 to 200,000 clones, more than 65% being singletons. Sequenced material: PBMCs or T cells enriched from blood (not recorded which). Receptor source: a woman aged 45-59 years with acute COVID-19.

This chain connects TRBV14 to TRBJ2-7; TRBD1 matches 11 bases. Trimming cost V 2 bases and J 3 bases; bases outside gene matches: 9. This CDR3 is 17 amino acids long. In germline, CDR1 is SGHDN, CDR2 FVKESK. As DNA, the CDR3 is TGTGCCAGCAGCCAAAATGCCTCCGGGACAGGGGGCTACGAGCAGTACGTC. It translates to CASSQNASGTGGYEQYV.

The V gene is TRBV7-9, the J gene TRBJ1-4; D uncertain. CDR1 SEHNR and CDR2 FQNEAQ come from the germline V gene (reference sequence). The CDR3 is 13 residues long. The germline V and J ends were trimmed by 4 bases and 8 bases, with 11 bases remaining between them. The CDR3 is CASSSQTREKLFF. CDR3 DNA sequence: TGTGCCAGCAGCTCCCAGACAAGGGAAAAACTGTTTTTT.

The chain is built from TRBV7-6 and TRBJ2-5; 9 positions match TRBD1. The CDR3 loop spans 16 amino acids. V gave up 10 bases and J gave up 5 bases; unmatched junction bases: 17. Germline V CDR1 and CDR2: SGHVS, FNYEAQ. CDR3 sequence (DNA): TGTGCCACCTCCAAAAAGGACAGGGGCATGGTTGAGACCCAGTACTTC. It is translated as CATSKKDRGMVETQYF. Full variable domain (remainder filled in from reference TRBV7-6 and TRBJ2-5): GAGVSQSPRYKVTKRGQDVALRCDPISGHVSLYWYRQALGQGPEFLTYFNYEAQQDKSGLPNDRFSAERPEGSISTLTIQRTEQRDSAMYRCATSKKDRGMVETQYFGPGTRLLVL.

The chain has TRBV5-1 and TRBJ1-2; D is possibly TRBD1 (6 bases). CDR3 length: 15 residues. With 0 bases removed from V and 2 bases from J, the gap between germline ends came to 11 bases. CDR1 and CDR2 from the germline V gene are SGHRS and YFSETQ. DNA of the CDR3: TGCGCCAGCAGCTTGGTTTCAGGGGCCAACTATGGCTACACCTTC. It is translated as CASSLVSGANYGYTF.